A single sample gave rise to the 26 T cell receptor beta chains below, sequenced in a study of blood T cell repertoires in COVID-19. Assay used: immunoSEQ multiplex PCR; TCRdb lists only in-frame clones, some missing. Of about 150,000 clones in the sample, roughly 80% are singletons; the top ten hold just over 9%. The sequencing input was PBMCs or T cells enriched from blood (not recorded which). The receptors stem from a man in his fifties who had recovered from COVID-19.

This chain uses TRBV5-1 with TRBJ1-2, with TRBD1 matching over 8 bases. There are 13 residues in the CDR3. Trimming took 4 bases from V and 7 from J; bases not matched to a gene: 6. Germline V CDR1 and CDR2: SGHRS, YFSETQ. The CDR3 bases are TGCGCCAGCAGCCCGCAGGGGGCAGGTGGCTACACCTTC. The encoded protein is CASSPQGAGGYTF. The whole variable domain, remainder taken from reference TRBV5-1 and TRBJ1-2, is KAGVTQTPRYLIKTRGQQVTLSCSPISGHRSVSWYQQTPGQGLQFLFEYFSETQRNKGNFPGRFSGRQFSNSRSEMNVSTLELGDSALYLCASSPQGAGGYTFGSGTRLTVV.

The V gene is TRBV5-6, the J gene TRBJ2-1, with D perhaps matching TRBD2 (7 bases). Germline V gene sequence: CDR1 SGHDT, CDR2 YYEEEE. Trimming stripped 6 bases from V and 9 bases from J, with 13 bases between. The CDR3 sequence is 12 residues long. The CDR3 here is CASKRGAGEQFF. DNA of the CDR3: TGTGCCAGCAAACGGGGGGCAGGTGAGCAGTTCTTC.

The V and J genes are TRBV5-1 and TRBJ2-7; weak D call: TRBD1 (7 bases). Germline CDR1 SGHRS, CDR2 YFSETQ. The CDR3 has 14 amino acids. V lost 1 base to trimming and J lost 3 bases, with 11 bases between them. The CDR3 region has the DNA TGCGCCAGCAGCTTGCTGCAGGGGGGCTACGAGCAGTACTTC. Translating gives CASSLLQGGYEQYF.

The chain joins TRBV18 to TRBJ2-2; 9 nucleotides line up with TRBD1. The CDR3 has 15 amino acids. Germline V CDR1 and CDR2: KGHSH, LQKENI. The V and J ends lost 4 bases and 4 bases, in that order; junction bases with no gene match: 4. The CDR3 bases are TGTGCCAGCTCACAACAGGGGGCCGGCACCGGGGAGCTGTTTTTT. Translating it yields CASSQQGAGTGELFF.

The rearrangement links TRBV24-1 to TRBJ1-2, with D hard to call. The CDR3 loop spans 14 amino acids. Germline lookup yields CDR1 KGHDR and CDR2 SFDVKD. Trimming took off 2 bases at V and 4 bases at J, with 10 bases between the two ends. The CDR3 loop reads CATSDSGSLYGYTF. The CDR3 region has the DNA TGTGCCACCAGTGATTCGGGAAGCCTCTATGGCTACACCTTC.

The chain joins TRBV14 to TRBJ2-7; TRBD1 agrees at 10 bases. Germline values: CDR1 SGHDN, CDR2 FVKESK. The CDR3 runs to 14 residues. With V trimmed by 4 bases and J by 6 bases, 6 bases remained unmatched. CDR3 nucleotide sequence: TGTGCCAGCAGCCGGATGAGGACAGGGGGCGAGCAGTACTTC. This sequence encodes CASSRMRTGGEQYF.

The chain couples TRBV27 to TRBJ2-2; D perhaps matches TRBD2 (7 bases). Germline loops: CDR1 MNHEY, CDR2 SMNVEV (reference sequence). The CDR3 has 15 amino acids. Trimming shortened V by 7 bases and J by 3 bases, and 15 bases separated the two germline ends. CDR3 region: CASTSGGADTGELFF. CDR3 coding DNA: TGTGCCAGCACCTCGGGGGGCGCCGACACCGGGGAGCTGTTTTTT.

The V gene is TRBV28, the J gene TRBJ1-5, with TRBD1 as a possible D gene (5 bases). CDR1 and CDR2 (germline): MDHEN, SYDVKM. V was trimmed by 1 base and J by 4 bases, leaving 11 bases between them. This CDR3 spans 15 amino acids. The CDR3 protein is CASSLLSQGNQPQHF. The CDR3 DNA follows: TGTGCCAGCAGTTTATTATCCCAGGGAAATCAGCCCCAGCATTTT.

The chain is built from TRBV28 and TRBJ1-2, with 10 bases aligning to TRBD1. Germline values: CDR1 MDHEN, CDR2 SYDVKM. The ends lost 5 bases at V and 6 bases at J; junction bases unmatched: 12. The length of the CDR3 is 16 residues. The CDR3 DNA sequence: TGTGCCAGCAGTCCCGTGCGGACAGGGGGATCTGATGGCTACACCTTC. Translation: CASSPVRTGGSDGYTF.

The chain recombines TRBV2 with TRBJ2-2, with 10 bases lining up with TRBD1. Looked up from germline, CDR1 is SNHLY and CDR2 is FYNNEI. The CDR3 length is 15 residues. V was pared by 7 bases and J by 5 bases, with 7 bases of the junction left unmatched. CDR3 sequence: CASKTRTGGTGELFF. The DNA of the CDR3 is TGTGCCAGCAAAACCAGGACAGGGGGAACCGGGGAGCTGTTTTTT.

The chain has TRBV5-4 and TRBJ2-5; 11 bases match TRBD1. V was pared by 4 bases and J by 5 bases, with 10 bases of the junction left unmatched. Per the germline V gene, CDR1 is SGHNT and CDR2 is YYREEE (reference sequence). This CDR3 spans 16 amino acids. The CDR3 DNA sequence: TGTGCCAGCAGCCCGCCAGGGACAGGGGGGTGGGAGACCCAGTACTTC. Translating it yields CASSPPGTGGWETQYF.

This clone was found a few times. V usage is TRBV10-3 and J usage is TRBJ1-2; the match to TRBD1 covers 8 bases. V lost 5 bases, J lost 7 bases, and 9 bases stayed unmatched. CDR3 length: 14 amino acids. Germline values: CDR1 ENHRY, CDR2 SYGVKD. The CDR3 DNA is TGTGCCATCAGTAACTCAGGGGGCGGTGGTGGCTACACCTTC. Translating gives CAISNSGGGGGYTF.

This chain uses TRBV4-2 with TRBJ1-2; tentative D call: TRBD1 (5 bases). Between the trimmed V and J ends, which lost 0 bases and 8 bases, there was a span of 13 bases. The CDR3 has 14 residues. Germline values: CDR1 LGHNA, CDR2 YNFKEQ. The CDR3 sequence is CASSQDSAGNGYTF. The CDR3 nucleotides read TGTGCCAGCAGCCAAGATTCGGCAGGGAACGGCTACACCTTC.

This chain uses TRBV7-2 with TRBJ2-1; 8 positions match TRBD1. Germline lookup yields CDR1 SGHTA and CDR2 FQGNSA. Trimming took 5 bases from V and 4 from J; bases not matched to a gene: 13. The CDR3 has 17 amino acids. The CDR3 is CASSPQGGRRTYNEQFF. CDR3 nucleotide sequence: TGTGCCAGCAGCCCACAGGGGGGCAGGAGAACTTACAATGAGCAGTTCTTC.

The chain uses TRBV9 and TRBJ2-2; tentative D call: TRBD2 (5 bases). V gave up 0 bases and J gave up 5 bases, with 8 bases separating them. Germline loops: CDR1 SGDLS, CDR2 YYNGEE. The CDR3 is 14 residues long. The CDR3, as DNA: TGTGCCAGCAGCGTAGGGGAGAGGACCGGGGAGCTGTTTTTT. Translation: CASSVGERTGELFF.

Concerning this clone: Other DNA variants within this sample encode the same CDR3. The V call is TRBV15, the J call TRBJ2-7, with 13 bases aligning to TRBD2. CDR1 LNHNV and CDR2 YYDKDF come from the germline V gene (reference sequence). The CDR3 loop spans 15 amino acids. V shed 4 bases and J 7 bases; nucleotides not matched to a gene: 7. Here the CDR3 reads CATSTRLAGGREQYF. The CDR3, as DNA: TGTGCCACCAGCACTAGACTAGCGGGGGGACGAGAGCAGTACTTC.

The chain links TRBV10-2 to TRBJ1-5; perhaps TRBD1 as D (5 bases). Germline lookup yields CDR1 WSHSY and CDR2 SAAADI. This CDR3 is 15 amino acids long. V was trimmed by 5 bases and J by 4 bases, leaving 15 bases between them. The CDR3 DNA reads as TGCGCCAGCAGTTTATCCGGGACTCAAAATCAGCCCCAGCATTTT. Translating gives CASSLSGTQNQPQHF.

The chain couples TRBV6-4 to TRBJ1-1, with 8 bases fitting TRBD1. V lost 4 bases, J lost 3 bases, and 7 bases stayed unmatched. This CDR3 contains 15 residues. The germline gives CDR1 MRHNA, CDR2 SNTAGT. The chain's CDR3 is CASSAKTGGDTEAFF. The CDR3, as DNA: TGTGCCAGCAGTGCAAAAACAGGGGGGGACACTGAAGCTTTCTTT.

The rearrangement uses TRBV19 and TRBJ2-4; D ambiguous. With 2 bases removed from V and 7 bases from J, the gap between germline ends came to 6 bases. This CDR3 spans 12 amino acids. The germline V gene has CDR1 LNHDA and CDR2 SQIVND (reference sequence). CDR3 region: CASSIFSNIQYF. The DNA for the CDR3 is TGTGCCAGTAGTATATTTAGCAACATTCAGTACTTC.

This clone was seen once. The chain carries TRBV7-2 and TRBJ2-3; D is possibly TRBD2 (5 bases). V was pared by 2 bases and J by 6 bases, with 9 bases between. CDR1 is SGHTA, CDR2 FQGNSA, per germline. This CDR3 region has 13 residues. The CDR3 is CASSLRGWDTQYF. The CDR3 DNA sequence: TGTGCCAGCAGCTTACGGGGTTGGGATACGCAGTATTTT.

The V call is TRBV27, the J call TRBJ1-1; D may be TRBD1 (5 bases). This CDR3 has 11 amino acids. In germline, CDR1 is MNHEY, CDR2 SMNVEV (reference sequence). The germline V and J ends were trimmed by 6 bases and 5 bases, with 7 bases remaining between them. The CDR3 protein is CASRGGTEAFF. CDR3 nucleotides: TGTGCCAGCAGGGGGGGTACTGAAGCTTTCTTT.

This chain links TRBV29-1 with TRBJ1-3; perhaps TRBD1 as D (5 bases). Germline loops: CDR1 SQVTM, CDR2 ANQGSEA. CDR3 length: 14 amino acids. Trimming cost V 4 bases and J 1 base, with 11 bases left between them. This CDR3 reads CSVVGHASGNTIYF. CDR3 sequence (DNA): TGCAGCGTTGTTGGACACGCTTCTGGAAACACCATATATTTT.

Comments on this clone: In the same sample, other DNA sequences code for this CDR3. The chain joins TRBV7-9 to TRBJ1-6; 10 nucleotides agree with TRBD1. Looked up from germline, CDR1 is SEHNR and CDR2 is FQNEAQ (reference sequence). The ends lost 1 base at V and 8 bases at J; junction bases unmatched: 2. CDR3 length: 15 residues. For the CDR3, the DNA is TGTGCCAGCAGCTTAGGTGGACAGGGGGATTCACCCCTCCACTTT. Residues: CASSLGGQGDSPLHF.

The CDR3 region is CASSSTGVGTEAFF. CDR3 coding DNA: TGTGCCAGCAGCTCGACAGGGGTGGGCACTGAAGCTTTCTTT. The chain employs TRBV7-3 and TRBJ1-1; 8 bases are shared with TRBD1. The V segment lost 4 bases and the J segment 4 bases; nucleotides outside the gene matches: 5. Germline CDR1 reads SGHTA; CDR2 reads FQGTGA. The CDR3 contains 14 residues.

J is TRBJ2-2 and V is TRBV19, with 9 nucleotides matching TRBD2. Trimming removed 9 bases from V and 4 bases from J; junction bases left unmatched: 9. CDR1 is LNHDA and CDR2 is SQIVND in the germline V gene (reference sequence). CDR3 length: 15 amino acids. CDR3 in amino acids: CASGERGAITGELFF. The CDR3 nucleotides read TGTGCCAGCGGCGAGCGGGGGGCGATCACCGGGGAGCTGTTTTTT.

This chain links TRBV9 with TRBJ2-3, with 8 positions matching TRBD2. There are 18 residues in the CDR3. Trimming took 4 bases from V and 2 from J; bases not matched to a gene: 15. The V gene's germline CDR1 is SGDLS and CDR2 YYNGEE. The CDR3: CASSSRTGAGGLTDTQYF. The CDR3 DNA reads TGTGCCAGCAGCTCCCGCACGGGGGCGGGGGGCCTCACAGATACGCAGTATTTT.